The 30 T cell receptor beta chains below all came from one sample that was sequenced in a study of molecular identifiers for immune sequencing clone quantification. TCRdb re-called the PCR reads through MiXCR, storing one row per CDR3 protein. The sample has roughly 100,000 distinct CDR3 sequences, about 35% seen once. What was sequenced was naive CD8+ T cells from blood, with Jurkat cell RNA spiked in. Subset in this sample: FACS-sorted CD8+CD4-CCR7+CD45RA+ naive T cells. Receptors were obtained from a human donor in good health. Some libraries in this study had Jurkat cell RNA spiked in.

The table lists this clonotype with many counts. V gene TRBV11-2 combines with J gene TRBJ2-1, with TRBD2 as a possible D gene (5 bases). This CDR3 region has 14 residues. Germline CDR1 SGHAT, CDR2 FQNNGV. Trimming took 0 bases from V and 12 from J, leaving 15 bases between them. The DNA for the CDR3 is TGTGCCAGCAGCTTAGAAATGGTTAGTCGGGGGCAGTTCTTC. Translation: CASSLEMVSRGQFF.

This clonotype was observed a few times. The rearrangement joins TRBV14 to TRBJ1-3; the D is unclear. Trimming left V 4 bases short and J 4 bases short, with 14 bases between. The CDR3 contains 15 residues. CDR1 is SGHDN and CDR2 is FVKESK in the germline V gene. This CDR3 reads CASSRTAGRGNTIYF. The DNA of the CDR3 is TGTGCCAGCAGCCGGACCGCCGGCAGGGGAAACACCATATATTTT. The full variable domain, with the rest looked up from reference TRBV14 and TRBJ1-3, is EAGVTQFPSHSVIEKGQTVTLRCDPISGHDNLYWYRRVMGKEIKFLLHFVKESKQDESGMPNNRFLAERTGGTYSTLKVQPAELEDSGVYFCASSRTAGRGNTIYFGEGSWLTVV.

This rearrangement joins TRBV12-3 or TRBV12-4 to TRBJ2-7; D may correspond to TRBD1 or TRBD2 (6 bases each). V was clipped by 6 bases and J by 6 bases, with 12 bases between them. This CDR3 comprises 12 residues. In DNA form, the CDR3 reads TGTGCCAGCAGATTTTCGGGGGCCGAGCAGTACTTC. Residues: CASRFSGAEQYF.

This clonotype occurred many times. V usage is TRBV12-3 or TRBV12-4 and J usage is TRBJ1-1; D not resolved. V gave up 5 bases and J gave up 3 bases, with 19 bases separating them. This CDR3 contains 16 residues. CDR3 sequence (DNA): TGTGCCAGCAGTCCCTTTCTGGGGTCACGGTACACTGAAGCTTTCTTT. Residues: CASSPFLGSRYTEAFF.

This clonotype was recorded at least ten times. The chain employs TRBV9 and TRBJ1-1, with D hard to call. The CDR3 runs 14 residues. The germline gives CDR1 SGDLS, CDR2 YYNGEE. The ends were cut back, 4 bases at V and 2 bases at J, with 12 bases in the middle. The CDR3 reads CASSYALVNTEAFF. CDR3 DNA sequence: TGTGCCAGCAGCTACGCCTTGGTTAACACTGAAGCTTTCTTT.

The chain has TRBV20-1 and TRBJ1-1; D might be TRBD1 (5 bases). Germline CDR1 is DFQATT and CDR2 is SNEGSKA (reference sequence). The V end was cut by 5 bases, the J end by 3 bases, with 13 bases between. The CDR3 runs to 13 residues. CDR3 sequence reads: CSAGHWGDTEAFF. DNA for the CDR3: TGCAGTGCTGGACACTGGGGGGACACTGAAGCTTTCTTT.

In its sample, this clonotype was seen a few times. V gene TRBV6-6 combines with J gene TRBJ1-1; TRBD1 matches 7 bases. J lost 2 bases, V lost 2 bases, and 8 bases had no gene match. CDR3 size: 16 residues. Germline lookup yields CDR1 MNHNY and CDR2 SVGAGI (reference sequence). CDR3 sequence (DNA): TGTGCCAGCAGTTACGGTATACAGGGGATCAACACTGAAGCTTTCTTT. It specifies CASSYGIQGINTEAFF.

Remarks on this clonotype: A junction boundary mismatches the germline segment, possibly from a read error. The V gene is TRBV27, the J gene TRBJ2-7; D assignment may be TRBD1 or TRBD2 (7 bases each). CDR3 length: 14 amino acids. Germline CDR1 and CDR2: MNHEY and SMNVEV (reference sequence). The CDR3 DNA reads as TGTGCCAGCAGTATATCTCCAGGGGGGGACGAGCAGTACTTC. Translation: CASSISPGGDEQYF.

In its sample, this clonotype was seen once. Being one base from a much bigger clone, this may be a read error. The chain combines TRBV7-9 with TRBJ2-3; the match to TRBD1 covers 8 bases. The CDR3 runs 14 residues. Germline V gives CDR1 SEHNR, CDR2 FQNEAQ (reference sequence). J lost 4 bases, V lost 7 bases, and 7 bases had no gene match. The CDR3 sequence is CASIMGQASDTQYF. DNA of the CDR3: TGTGCCAGCATCATGGGACAGGCCTCAGATACGCAGTATTTT.

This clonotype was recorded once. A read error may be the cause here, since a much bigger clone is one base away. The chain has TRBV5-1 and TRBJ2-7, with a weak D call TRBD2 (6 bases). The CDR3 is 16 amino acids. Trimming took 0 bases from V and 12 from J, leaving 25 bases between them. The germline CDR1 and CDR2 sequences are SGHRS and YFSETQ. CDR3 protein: CASSLGTLIWRGDGYF. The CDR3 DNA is TGCGCCAGCAGCTTGGGGACGCTAATCTGGCGGGGTGATGGGTACTTC.

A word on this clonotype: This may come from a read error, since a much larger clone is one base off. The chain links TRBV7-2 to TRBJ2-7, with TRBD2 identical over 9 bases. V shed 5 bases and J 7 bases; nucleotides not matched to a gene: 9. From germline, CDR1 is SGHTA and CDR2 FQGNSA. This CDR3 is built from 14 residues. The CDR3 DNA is TGTGCCAGCAGCCCCGGGACTAGCACCACAGAGCAGTACTTC. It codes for CASSPGTSTTEQYF.

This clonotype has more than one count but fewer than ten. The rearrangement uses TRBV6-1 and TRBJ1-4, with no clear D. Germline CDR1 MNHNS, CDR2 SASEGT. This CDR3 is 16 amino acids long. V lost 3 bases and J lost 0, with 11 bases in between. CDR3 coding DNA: TGTGCCAGCAGTGATTGGCAATTGGCAACTAATGAAAAACTGTTTTTT. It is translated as CASSDWQLATNEKLFF.

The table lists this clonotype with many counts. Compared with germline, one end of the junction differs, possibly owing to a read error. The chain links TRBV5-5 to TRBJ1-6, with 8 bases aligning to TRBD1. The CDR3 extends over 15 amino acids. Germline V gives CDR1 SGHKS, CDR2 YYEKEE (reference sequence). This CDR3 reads CASRLDTGGNSPLHF. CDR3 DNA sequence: TGTGCCAGCAGATTGGATACAGGGGGGAATTCACCCCTCCACTTT.

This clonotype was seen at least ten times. The CDR3 nucleotides read TGTGCCAGCAGCTTATCTGGGCTCCGGGAGACCCAGTACTTC. Encoded protein: CASSLSGLRETQYF. V and J are TRBV7-2 and TRBJ2-5; D is undetermined. Germline CDR1 is SGHTA and CDR2 is FQGNSA. This CDR3 has 14 residues. Trimming took off 2 bases at V and 5 bases at J, with 12 bases between the two ends.

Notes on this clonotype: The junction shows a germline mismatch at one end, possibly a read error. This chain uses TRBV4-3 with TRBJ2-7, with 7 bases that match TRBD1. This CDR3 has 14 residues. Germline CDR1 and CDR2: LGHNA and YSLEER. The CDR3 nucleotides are TGCGCCAGCAGCCTTGGACAGGACTCCTACGCGCAGTACTTC. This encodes CASSLGQDSYAQYF.

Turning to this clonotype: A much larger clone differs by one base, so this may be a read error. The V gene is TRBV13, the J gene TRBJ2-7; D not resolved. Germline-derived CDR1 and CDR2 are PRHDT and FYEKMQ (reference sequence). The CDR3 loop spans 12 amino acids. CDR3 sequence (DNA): TGTGCCAGCAGCCCCGGCCGGCTCGAGCAGCACTTC. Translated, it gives CASSPGRLEQHF.

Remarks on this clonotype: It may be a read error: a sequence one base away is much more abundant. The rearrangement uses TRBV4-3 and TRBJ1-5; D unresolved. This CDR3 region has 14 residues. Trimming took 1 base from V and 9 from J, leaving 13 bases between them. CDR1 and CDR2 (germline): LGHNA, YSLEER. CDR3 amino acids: CASSQVHGPGPQHF. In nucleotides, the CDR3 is TGCGCCAGCAGCCAAGTACACGGACCGGGGCCCCAGCATTTT.

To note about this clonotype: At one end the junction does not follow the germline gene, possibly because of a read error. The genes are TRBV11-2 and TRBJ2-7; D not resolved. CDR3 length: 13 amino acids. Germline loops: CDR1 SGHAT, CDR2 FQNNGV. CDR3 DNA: TGTGCCAGCAGCACCCGCTCCTCTTACGTGCAGAACTTC. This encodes CASSTRSSYVQNF.

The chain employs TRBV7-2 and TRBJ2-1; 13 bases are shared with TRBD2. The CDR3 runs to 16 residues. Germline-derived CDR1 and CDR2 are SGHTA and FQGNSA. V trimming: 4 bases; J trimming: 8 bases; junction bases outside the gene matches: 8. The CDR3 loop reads CASSSGLAGVIYEQFF. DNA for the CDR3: TGTGCCAGCAGCTCCGGACTAGCGGGAGTCATTTATGAGCAGTTCTTC.

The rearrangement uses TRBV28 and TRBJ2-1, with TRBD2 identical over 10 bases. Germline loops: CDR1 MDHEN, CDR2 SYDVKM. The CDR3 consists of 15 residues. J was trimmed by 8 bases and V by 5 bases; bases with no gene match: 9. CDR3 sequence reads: CASSLAGVSYYEQFF. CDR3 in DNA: TGTGCCAGCAGTCTAGCGGGAGTTTCGTACTATGAGCAGTTCTTC.

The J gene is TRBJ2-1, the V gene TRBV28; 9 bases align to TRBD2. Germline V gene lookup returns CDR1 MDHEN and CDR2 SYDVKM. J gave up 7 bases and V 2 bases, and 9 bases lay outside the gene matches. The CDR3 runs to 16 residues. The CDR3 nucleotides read TGTGCCAGCAGTTTAATTGGGCTAGCGGGAAGAAATGAGCAGTTCTTC. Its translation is CASSLIGLAGRNEQFF. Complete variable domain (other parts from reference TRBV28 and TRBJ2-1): DVKVTQSSRYLVKRTGEKVFLECVQDMDHENMFWYRQDPGLGLRLIYFSYDVKMKEKGDIPEGYSVSREKKERFSLILESASTNQTSMYLCASSLIGLAGRNEQFFGPGTRLTVL.

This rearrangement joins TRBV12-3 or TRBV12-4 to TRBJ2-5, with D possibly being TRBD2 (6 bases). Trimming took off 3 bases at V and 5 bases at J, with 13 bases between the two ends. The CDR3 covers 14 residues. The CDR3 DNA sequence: TGTGCCAGCAGTTTTGCGGGGCCCGGGGAGACCCAGTACTTC. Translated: CASSFAGPGETQYF.

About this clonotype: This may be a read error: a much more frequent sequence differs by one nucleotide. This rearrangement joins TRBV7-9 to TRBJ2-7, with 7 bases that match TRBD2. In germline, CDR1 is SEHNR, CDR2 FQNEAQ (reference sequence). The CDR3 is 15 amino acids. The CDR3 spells CASSSERGQVYEQNF. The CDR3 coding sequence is TGTGCCAGCAGCTCAGAGCGGGGCCAGGTCTACGAGCAGAACTTC. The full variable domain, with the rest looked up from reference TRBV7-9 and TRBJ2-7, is DTGVSQNPRHKITKRGQNVTFRCDPISEHNRLYWYRQTLGQGPEFLTYFQNEAQLEKSRLLSDRFSAERPKGSFSTLEIQRTEQGDSAMYLCASSSERGQVYEQNFGPGTRLTVT.

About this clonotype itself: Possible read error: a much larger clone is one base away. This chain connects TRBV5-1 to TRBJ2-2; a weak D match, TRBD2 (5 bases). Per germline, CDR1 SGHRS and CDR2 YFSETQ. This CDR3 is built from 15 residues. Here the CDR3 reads CASSPGRANTGELYF. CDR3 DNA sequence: TGCGCCAGCAGCCCCGGACGGGCGAACACCGGGGAGCTGTATTTT.

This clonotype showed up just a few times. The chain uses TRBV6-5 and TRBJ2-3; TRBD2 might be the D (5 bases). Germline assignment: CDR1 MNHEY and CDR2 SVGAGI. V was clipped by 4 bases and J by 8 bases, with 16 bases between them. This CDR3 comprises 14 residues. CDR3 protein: CASSSQSGRVTQYF. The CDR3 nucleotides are TGTGCCAGCAGTTCCCAAAGCGGACGGGTTACGCAGTATTTT.

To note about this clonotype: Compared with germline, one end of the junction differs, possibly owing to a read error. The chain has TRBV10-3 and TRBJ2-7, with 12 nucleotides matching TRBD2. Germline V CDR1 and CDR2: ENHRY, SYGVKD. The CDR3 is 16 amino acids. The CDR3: CAISEPGLAGTGEQCF. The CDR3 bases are TGTGCCATCAGTGAGCCAGGACTAGCGGGAACGGGGGAGCAGTGCTTC.

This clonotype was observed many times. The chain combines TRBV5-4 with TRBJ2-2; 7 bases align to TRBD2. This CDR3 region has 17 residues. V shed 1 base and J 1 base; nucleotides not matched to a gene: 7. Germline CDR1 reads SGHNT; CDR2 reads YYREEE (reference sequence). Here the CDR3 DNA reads TGTGCCAGCAGCTTGAAGGCGGCGGGAGTGAACACCGGGGAGCTGTTTTTT. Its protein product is CASSLKAAGVNTGELFF.

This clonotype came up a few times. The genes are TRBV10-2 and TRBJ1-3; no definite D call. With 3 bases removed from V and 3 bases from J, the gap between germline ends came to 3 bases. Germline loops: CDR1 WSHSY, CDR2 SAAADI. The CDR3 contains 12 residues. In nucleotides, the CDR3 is TGCGCCAGCAGTGACGTTGGAAACACCATATATTTT. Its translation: CASSDVGNTIYF.

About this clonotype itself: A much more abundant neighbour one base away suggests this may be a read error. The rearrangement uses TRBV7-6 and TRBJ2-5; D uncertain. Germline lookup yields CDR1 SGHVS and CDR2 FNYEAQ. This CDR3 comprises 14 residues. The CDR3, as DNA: TGTGCCAGCAGCTTAGCTTACACTCAAGAGACCCAGAACTTC. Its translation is CASSLAYTQETQNF. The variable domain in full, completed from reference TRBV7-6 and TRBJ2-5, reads GAGVSQSPRYKVTKRGQDVALRCDPISGHVSLYWYRQALGQGPEFLTYFNYEAQQDKSGLPNDRFSAERPEGSISTLTIQRTEQRDSAMYRCASSLAYTQETQNFGPGTRLLVL.

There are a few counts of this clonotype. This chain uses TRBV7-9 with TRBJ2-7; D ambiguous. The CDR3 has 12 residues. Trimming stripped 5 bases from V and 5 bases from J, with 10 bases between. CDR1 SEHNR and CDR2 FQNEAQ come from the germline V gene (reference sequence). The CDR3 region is CASSQWGNEQYF. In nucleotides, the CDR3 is TGTGCCAGCAGCCAGTGGGGAAACGAGCAGTACTTC.